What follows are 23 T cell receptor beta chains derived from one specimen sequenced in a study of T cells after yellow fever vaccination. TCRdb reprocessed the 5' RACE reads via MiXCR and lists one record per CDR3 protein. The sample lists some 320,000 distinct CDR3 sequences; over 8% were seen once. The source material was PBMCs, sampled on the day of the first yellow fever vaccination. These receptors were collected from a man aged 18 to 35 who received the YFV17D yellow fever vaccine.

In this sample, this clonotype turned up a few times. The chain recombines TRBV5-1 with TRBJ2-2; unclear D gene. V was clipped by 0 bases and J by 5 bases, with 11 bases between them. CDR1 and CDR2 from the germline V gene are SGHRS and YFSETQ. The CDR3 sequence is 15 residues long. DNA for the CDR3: TGCGCCAGCAGCTTGGACGCCCCCGAGACCGGGGAGCTGTTTTTT. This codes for CASSLDAPETGELFF.

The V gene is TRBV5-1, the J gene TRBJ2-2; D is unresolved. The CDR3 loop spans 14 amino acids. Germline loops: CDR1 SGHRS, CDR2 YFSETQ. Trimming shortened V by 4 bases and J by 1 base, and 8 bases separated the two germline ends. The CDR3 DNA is TGCGCCAGCAGCGGAAATTTGAACACCGGGGAGCTGTTTTTT. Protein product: CASSGNLNTGELFF.

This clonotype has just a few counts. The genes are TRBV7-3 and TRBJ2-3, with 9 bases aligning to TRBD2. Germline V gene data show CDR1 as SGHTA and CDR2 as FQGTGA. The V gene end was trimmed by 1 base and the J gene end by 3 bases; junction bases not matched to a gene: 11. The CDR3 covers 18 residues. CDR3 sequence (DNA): TGTGCCAGCAGCTTAAGGCTTGGCGGGGGGGCCAGGACAGATACGCAGTATTTT. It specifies CASSLRLGGGARTDTQYF. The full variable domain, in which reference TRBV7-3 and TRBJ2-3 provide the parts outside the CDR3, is GAGVSQTPSNKVTEKGKYVELRCDPISGHTALYWYRQSLGQGPEFLIYFQGTGAADDSGLPNDRFFAVRPEGSVSTLKIQRTERGDSAVYLCASSLRLGGGARTDTQYFGPGTRLTVL.

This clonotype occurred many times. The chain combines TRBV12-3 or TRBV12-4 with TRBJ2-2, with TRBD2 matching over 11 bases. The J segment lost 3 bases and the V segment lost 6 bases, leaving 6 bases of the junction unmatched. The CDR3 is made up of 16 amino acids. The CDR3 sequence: CASSKLAGGYTGELFF. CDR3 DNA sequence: TGTGCCAGCAGCAAGCTAGCGGGGGGTTACACCGGGGAGCTGTTTTTT.

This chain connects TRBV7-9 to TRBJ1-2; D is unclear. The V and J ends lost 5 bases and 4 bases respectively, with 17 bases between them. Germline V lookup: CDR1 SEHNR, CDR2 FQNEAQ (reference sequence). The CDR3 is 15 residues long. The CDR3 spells CASSAYLGYSYGYTF. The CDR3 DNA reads TGTGCCAGCAGCGCCTACTTAGGGTACAGCTATGGCTACACCTTC.

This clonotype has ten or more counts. CDR3 DNA: TGTGCCAGCAGCAAAGTTCGAGGACGATTGAACACTGAAGCTTTCTTT. Amino acids: CASSKVRGRLNTEAFF. The rearrangement links TRBV21-1 to TRBJ1-1. TRBV21-1 has pseudogene status. This CDR3 region has 16 residues.

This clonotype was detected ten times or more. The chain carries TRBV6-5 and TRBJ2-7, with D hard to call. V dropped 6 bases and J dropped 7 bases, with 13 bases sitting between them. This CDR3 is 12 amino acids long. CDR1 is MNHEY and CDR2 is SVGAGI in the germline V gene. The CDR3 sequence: CASSRPDGEQYF. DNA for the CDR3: TGTGCCAGCAGCCGGCCCGATGGGGAGCAGTACTTC.

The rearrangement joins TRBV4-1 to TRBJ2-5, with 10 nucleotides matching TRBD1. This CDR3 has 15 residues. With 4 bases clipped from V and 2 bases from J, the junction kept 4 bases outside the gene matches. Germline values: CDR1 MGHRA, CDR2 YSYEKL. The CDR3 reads CASSRGQGLQETQYF. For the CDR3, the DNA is TGCGCCAGCAGCCGGGGACAGGGGTTACAAGAGACCCAGTACTTC.

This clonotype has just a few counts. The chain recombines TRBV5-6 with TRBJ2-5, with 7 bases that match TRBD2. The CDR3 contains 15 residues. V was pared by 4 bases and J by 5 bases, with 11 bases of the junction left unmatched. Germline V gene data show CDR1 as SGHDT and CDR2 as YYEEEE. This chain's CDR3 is CASSQTLAGGETQYF. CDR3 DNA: TGTGCCAGCAGCCAAACCCTAGCCGGGGGGGAGACCCAGTACTTC.

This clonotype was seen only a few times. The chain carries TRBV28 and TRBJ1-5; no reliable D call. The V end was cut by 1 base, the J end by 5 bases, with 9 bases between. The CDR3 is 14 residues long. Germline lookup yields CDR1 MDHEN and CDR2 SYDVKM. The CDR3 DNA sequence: TGTGCCAGCAGTTTATTGGGCGGTTATCAGCCCCAGCATTTT. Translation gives CASSLLGGYQPQHF.

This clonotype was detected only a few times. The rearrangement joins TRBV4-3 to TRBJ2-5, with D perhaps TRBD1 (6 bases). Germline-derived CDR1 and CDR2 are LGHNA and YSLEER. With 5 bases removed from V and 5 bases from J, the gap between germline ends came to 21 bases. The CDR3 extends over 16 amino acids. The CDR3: CASSLSGSTRGETQYF. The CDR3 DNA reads TGCGCCAGCAGCTTGTCCGGGTCTACGAGGGGGGAGACCCAGTACTTC.

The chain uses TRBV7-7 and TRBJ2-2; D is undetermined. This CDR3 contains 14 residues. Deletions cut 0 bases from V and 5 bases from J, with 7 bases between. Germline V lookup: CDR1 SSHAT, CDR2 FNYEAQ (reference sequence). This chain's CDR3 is CASSLAPWTGELFF. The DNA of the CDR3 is TGTGCCAGCAGCTTAGCCCCCTGGACCGGGGAGCTGTTTTTT.

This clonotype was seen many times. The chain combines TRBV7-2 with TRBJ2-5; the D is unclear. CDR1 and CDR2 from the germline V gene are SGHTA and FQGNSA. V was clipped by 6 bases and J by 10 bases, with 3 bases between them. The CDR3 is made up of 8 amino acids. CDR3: CASSNQYF. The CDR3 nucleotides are TGTGCCAGCAGTAACCAGTACTTC.

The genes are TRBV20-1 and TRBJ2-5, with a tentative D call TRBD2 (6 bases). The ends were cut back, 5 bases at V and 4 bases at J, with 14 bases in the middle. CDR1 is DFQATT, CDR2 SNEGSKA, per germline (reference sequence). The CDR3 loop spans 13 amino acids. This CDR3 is CSAWDPLAETQYF. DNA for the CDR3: TGCAGTGCTTGGGACCCACTAGCAGAGACCCAGTACTTC.

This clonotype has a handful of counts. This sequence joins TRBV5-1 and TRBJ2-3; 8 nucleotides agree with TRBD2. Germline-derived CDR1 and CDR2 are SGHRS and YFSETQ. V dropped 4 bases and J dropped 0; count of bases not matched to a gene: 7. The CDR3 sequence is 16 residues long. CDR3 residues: CASSRSASGSTDTQYF. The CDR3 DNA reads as TGCGCCAGCAGCCGGTCGGCTAGCGGGAGCACAGATACGCAGTATTTT.

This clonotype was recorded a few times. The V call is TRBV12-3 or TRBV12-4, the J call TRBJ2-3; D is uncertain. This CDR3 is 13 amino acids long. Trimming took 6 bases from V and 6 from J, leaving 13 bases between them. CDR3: CASRTLGPDTQYF. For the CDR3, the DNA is TGTGCCAGCAGAACCCTTGGGCCGGATACGCAGTATTTT.

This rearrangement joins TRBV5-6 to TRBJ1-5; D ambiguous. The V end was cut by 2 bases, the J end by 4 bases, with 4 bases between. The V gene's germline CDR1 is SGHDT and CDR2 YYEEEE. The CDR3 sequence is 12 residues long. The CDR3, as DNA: TGTGCCAGCAGCTTAAAGAATCAGCCCCAGCATTTT. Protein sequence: CASSLKNQPQHF.

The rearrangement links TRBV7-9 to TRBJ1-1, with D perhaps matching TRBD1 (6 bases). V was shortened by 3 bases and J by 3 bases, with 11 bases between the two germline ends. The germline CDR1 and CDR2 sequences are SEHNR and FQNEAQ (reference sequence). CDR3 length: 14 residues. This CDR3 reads CASSLRGDYTEAFF. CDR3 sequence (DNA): TGTGCCAGCAGCTTGAGGGGGGACTACACTGAAGCTTTCTTT. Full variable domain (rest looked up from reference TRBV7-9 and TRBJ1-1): DTGVSQNPRHKITKRGQNVTFRCDPISEHNRLYWYRQTLGQGPEFLTYFQNEAQLEKSRLLSDRFSAERPKGSFSTLEIQRTEQGDSAMYLCASSLRGDYTEAFFGQGTRLTVV.

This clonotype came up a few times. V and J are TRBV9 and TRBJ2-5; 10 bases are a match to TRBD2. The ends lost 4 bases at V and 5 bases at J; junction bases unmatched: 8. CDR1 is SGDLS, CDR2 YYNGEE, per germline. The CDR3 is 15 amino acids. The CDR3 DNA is TGTGCCAGCAGCCCTCCAGGGACTAGCGATGAGACCCAGTACTTC. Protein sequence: CASSPPGTSDETQYF. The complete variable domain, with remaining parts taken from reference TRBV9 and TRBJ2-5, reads DSGVTQTPKHLITATGQRVTLRCSPRSGDLSVYWYQQSLDQGLQFLIQYYNGEERAKGNILERFSAQQFPDLHSELNLSSLELGDSALYFCASSPPGTSDETQYFGPGTRLLVL.

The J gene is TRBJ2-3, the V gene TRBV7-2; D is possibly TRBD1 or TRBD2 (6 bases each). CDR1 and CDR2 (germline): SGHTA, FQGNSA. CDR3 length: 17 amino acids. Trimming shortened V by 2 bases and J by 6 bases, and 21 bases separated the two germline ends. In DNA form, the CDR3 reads TGTGCCAGCAGCTTAAGATTACTAAGAGGGGGGCAGGATACGCAGTATTTT. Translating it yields CASSLRLLRGGQDTQYF. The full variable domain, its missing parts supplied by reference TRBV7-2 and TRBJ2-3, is GAGVSQSPSNKVTEKGKDVELRCDPISGHTALYWYRQSLGQGLEFLIYFQGNSAPDKSGLPSDRFSAERTGGSVSTLTIQRTQQEDSAVYLCASSLRLLRGGQDTQYFGPGTRLTVL.

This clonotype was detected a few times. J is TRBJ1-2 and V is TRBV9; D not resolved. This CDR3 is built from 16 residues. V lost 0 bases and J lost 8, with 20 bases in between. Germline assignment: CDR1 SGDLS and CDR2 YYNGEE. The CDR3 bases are TGTGCCAGCAGCGTAGCTAGGGCAGGCCCAGGTCGCGGCTACACCTTC. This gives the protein CASSVARAGPGRGYTF.

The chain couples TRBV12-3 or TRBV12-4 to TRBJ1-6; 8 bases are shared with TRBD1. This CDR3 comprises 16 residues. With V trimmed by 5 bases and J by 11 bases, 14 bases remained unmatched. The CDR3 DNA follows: TGTGCCAGCAGTCGAGGGTGGACAGGGATGGTGACACCCCTCCACTTT. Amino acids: CASSRGWTGMVTPLHF.

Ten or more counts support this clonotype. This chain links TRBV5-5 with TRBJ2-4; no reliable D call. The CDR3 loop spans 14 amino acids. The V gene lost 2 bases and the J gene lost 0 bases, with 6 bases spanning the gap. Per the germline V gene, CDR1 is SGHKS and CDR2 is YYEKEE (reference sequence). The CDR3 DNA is TGTGCCAGCAGCTTACCGCTAGCCAAAAACATTCAGTACTTC. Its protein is CASSLPLAKNIQYF. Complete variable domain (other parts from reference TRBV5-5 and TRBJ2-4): DAGVTQSPTHLIKTRGQQVTLRCSPISGHKSVSWYQQVLGQGPQFIFQYYEKEERGRGNFPDRFSARQFPNYSSELNVNALLLGDSALYLCASSLPLAKNIQYFGAGTRLSVL.